This is a list of T cell receptor beta chains from one sample in a study of T cell repertoires in cytomegalovirus infection. MiXCR, run by TCRdb on the reads, gives a single entry per CDR3 protein. The sample yields around 900,000 distinct CDR3 sequences, roughly 31% seen once. Antigen specificity for these receptors is unknown. The source material was cultured CD8+ T cells from PBMCs, sampled from culture after CMV antigen stimulation. These receptors all come from a human donor in good health (CMV status not recorded). Some clones in this sample may be carry-over from other donors' samples. Each CDR3 is given with its conserved first and last residue. D genes are given only for firm matches. Size tells how often a clone was seen (once, few, many) or the class of an expanded clone, and some rows leave it out.

NA,TRBV12-3/TRBV12-4,NA,TRBJ2-6,TGTGCCAGCACTCCCCCCGCGGGGGCTCGTGGGGCCAACGTCCTGACTTTC,CASTPPAGARGANVLTF
NA,TRBV19,few,TRBJ2-7,TGTGCCAGTAGTGCTGGAAAGTTCGAGCAGTACTTC,CASSAGKFEQYF
NA,TRBV7-6,few,TRBJ2-6,TGTGCCAGCAGCTTAGCGCAGGGGCCAACTGGGGCCAACGTCCTGACTTTC,CASSLAQGPTGANVLTF
TRBD2,TRBV6-1,once,TRBJ2-1,TGTGCCAGCAGTTCGGGGGAAGCGGGGGATTTCTACAATGAGCAGTTCTTC,CASSSGEAGDFYNEQFF
NA,TRBV28,once,TRBJ1-1,TGTGCCAGCACCAAACCAGGGTATACAACTGAAGCTTTCTTT,CASTKPGYTTEAFF
TRBD2,TRBV4-3,NA,TRBJ2-1,TGCGCCAGCAGCCCGTATTTCGGGGGGGCGTCCTACAATGAGCAGTTCTTC,CASSPYFGGASYNEQFF
TRBD2,TRBV7-2,NA,TRBJ2-5,TGTGCCAGCACCCTGGGGCTAGCGGGGGGTGGGGGGACCCAGTACTTC,CASTLGLAGGGGTQYF
NA,TRBV7-9,NA,TRBJ1-4,TGTGCCAGCAGCTTAGAACAGACCCTGAATGAAAAACTGTTTTTT,CASSLEQTLNEKLFF
NA,TRBV6-1,NA,TRBJ1-4,TGTGCCAGCAGTGATATTTTCTTTGGGACAACTAATGAAAAACTGTTTTTT,CASSDIFFGTTNEKLFF
NA,TRBV12-5,NA,TRBJ2-1,TGTGCTAGTGGTTTGACCCCCGACAATGAGCAGTTCTTC,CASGLTPDNEQFF
TRBD1,TRBV6-5,few,TRBJ2-7,TGTGCCAGCAGAAACAGGGGGGCCTACGAGCAGTACTTC,CASRNRGAYEQYF
NA,TRBV7-8,NA,TRBJ2-3,TGTGCCAGCAGCTTAGCGGGCAGGGCGGGGGATACGCAGTATTTT,CASSLAGRAGDTQYF
TRBD1,TRBV29-1,few,TRBJ2-4,TGCAGCGCCCAGGGGGCGCGGACCAAAAACATTCAGTACTTC,CSAQGARTKNIQYF
NA,TRBV6-2/TRBV6-3,NA,TRBJ1-5,TGTGCCGTCGGGGAGGGGCCCCAGCATTTT,CAVGEGPQHF
NA,TRBV6-8,NA,TRBJ1-1,TGTGCCAGCAGTTACTTGTCGAGGGACACTGAAGCTTTCTTT,CASSYLSRDTEAFF
NA,TRBV19,few,TRBJ1-5,TGTGCCAGTAGTATATGGGGGGGCGGGGGTAATCAGCCCCAGCATTTT,CASSIWGGGGNQPQHF
NA,TRBV6-2/TRBV6-3,NA,TRBJ2-1,TGTGCCAGCAGTTATAATCCCCCGGACAGGCAGTTCTTC,CASSYNPPDRQFF
NA,TRBV7-9,many,TRBJ2-3,TGTGCCAGCAGCGATGGGATGACAGATACGCAGTATTTT,CASSDGMTDTQYF
NA,TRBV7-9,NA,TRBJ2-7,TGTGCCAGCAGCTTAGTGGGGCTGGCGTCGGCCTACGAGCAGTACTTC,CASSLVGLASAYEQYF
NA,TRBV28,NA,TRBJ2-3,TGTGCCAGCGACAGCTGGGGGGCCCGGGGCACAGATACGCAGTATTTT,CASDSWGARGTDTQYF
NA,TRBV7-4,few,TRBJ1-6,TGTGCCAGCAGCTCTATGGGGGATTCACCCCTCCACTTT,CASSSMGDSPLHF
NA,TRBV7-9,NA,TRBJ1-2,TGTGCCAGCAGCTCCTACCGGACAGCTAACTATGGCTACACCTTC,CASSSYRTANYGYTF
TRBD2,TRBV5-3,NA,TRBJ2-3,TGTGCCAGCAGCTTGGAGGGTAGGGGAGGGAGCACAGATACGCAGTATTTT,CASSLEGRGGSTDTQYF
NA,TRBV24-1,few,TRBJ2-1,TGTGCCACCAGTGATTCCTACCGGGACGGGAAGAAATACAATGAGCAGTTCTTC,CATSDSYRDGKKYNEQFF
NA,TRBV5-6,NA,TRBJ2-6,TGTGCCAGCAGCTTGGGCAGGCCCGCCAACGTCCTGACTTTC,CASSLGRPANVLTF
TRBD1,TRBV20-1,NA,TRBJ2-1,TGCAGTGCTAGAAGAGAGGGACAGGGTAAATACAATGAGCAGTTCTTC,CSARREGQGKYNEQFF
TRBD2,TRBV6-5,few,TRBJ2-5,TGTGCCAGCAGTTACTCGAGCGGGGGCCAAGGAGAGACCCAGTACTTC,CASSYSSGGQGETQYF
NA,TRBV7-6,NA,TRBJ2-5,TGTGCCAGCAGCATTACACCGGGAGAGACCCAGTACTTC,CASSITPGETQYF
NA,TRBV12-3/TRBV12-4,NA,TRBJ1-5,TGTGCCAGCAGTTTAAACCCCCATAGTAGCAATCAGCCCCAGCATTTT,CASSLNPHSSNQPQHF
TRBD2,TRBV19,NA,TRBJ2-3,TGTGCCAGTAAAGAGCGGGGGGGCTCTAGCACAGATACGCAGTATTTT,CASKERGGSSTDTQYF
TRBD2,TRBV2,NA,TRBJ2-1,TGTGCCAAAGGTCCGGGGGGATCTTACAATGAGCAGTTCTTC,CAKGPGGSYNEQFF
NA,TRBV7-6,NA,TRBJ1-1,TGTGTCAGCAGCCAGATCGCCGGGAGGCATACTGAAGCTTTCTTT,CVSSQIAGRHTEAFF
NA,TRBV12-5,NA,TRBJ1-1,TGTGTTAGTGCCTGGGGGAACACTGAAGCTTTCTTT,CVSAWGNTEAFF
NA,TRBV6-6,NA,TRBJ1-5,TGTGCCAGCAGGGACCTCCCGGGCTTTAGGAGCAATCAGCCCCAGCATTTT,CASRDLPGFRSNQPQHF
NA,TRBV4-1,few,TRBJ1-6,TGCGCCAGCAGCCCGTTTCCGGGACATGGAAATTCACCCCTCCACTTT,CASSPFPGHGNSPLHF
NA,TRBV6-5,once,TRBJ1-1,TGTGCCAGCAGTTTGACGGTAGGATTGAACACTGAAGCTTTCTTT,CASSLTVGLNTEAFF
TRBD1,TRBV11-3,NA,TRBJ2-7,TGTGCCAGCAGCTTAGGGGACAGGGGGACATACGAGCAGTACTTC,CASSLGDRGTYEQYF
TRBD2,TRBV4-3,few,TRBJ2-3,TGCGCCAGCAGCCAAGTCCAACTAGCGGGGGGGCTAGGCACAGATACGCAGTATTTT,CASSQVQLAGGLGTDTQYF
NA,TRBV12-3/TRBV12-4,few,TRBJ2-7,TGTGCCAGCAGTTTAGGGGGGCGCGTAGGCGAGCAGTACTTC,CASSLGGRVGEQYF
NA,TRBV6-2/TRBV6-3,NA,TRBJ1-5,TGTGCCAGCGGGACACACGTATTTAGCAATCAGCCCCAGCATTTT,CASGTHVFSNQPQHF